Below are 11 T cell receptor beta chains sequenced from a single sample in a study of a mutant IDH1 vaccine in newly diagnosed glioma. The time point denotes: week 11, during vaccination. With topical imiquimod, each dose of the vaccine consisted of 300 ug of mutant IDH1 20-mer peptide. These receptors have no known antigen. Profiled with immunoSEQ multiplex PCR; TCRdb holds only in-frame clones, not every one. The table includes approximately 40,000 clones, roughly 84% detected once. This sample comprised PBMCs, obtained from a glioma patient whose treatment included an IDH1 peptide vaccine. These receptors were collected from a man in his forties with glioma.

The chain joins TRBV7-6 to TRBJ1-2; D uncertain. The CDR3 is 13 amino acids. Trimming removed 5 bases from V and 10 bases from J, with 17 bases in between. CDR1 is SGHVS, CDR2 FNYEAQ, per germline. Written as DNA, the CDR3 is TGTGCCAGCAGCCCGATGGGCCACGCGGACTACACCTTC. It is translated as CASSPMGHADYTF.

This clone was detected once. V and J are TRBV19 and TRBJ2-6; D is unresolved. CDR3 length: 14 amino acids. Germline CDR1 is LNHDA and CDR2 is SQIVND (reference sequence). V lost 10 bases to trimming and J lost 0 bases, with 10 bases between them. CDR3 region: CATSMSSGANVLTF. CDR3 sequence (DNA): TGTGCCACTTCAATGAGCTCTGGGGCCAACGTCCTGACTTTC.

The chain is built from TRBV5-4 and TRBJ1-1; D might be TRBD1 (6 bases). The CDR3 sequence is 15 residues long. V gave up 0 bases and J gave up 4 bases, with 13 bases separating them. Looked up from germline, CDR1 is SGHNT and CDR2 is YYREEE (reference sequence). CDR3 in DNA: TGTGCCAGCAGCTTGGGCGCGGGGGGGCCCACTGAAGCTTTCTTT. It yields the protein CASSLGAGGPTEAFF.

J is TRBJ2-7 and V is TRBV6-5; the D gene is possibly TRBD2 (5 bases). The germline CDR1 and CDR2 sequences are MNHEY and SVGAGI. V was shortened by 2 bases and J by 5 bases, with 13 bases between the two germline ends. The CDR3 totals 14 residues. CDR3 residues: CASSYRGSLNEQYF. CDR3 DNA: TGTGCCAGCAGTTACCGGGGAAGCCTCAACGAGCAGTACTTC.

The chain links TRBV11-2 to TRBJ1-3, with 8 nucleotides matching TRBD1. Germline trimming cut 5 bases from V and 2 bases from J; bases unmatched to any gene: 5. Germline V CDR1 and CDR2: SGHAT, FQNNGV. CDR3 size: 15 residues. This CDR3 is CASSIGQGPGNTIYF. The CDR3 coding sequence is TGTGCCAGCAGCATAGGACAGGGTCCTGGAAACACCATATATTTT.

This chain joins TRBV7-3 and TRBJ2-1; D is ambiguous. Germline V CDR1 and CDR2: SGHTA, FQGTGA. The CDR3 runs 15 residues. V was clipped by 6 bases and J by 0 bases, with 12 bases between them. The chain's CDR3 is CASRLGSDSYNEQFF. Written as DNA, the CDR3 is TGTGCCAGCAGGCTAGGGTCGGACTCCTACAATGAGCAGTTCTTC.

This clone has just a few counts. The V and J genes are TRBV28 and TRBJ2-3; D is perhaps TRBD1 (5 bases). Trimming removed 7 bases at V and 0 bases at J, with 14 bases between. Germline assignment: CDR1 MDHEN and CDR2 SYDVKM. The CDR3 runs 15 residues. CDR3 residues: CASTKGALSTDTQYF. As DNA, the CDR3 is TGTGCCAGCACGAAAGGGGCACTTAGCACAGATACGCAGTATTTT. Drawing the rest from reference TRBV28 and TRBJ2-3, the complete variable domain is DVKVTQSSRYLVKRTGEKVFLECVQDMDHENMFWYRQDPGLGLRLIYFSYDVKMKEKGDIPEGYSVSREKKERFSLILESASTNQTSMYLCASTKGALSTDTQYFGPGTRLTVL.

This clone has just one count. This sequence joins TRBV18 and TRBJ2-2; tentative D call: TRBD2 (6 bases). Germline assignment: CDR1 KGHSH and CDR2 LQKENI. V lost 3 bases to trimming and J lost 2 bases, with 13 bases between them. There are 16 residues in the CDR3. CDR3 coding DNA: TGTGCCAGCTCACCGCCCGGGAGCGAAAACACCGGGGAGCTGTTTTTT. Amino acid sequence: CASSPPGSENTGELFF.

The rearrangement links TRBV2 to TRBJ1-5; no definite D call. This CDR3 region has 15 residues. Trimming pared 7 bases from V and 0 bases from J, leaving 13 bases between. Germline V gene lookup returns CDR1 SNHLY and CDR2 FYNNEI. CDR3 residues: CASKEVGFSNQPQHF. CDR3 DNA: TGTGCCAGCAAAGAGGTGGGGTTTAGCAATCAGCCCCAGCATTTT. Complete variable domain (other parts from reference TRBV2 and TRBJ1-5): EPEVTQTPSHQVTQMGQEVILRCVPISNHLYFYWYRQILGQKVEFLVSFYNNEISEKSEIFDDQFSVERPDGSNFTLKIRSTKLEDSAMYFCASKEVGFSNQPQHFGDGTRLSIL.

This clone was observed once. The chain carries TRBV2 and TRBJ2-3; TRBD1 is a possible D gene (6 bases). Trimming removed 6 bases from V and 3 bases from J, with 7 bases in between. Germline V gene sequence: CDR1 SNHLY, CDR2 FYNNEI. The CDR3 totals 12 residues. CDR3 region: CASRGTTDTQYF. CDR3 in DNA: TGTGCCAGCAGGGGGACAACAGATACGCAGTATTTT. The entire variable domain, with the rest obtained from reference TRBV2 and TRBJ2-3, is as follows: EPEVTQTPSHQVTQMGQEVILRCVPISNHLYFYWYRQILGQKVEFLVSFYNNEISEKSEIFDDQFSVERPDGSNFTLKIRSTKLEDSAMYFCASRGTTDTQYFGPGTRLTVL.

The chain uses TRBV5-6 and TRBJ2-1; weak D call: TRBD1 (5 bases). With 4 bases removed from V and 4 bases from J, the gap between germline ends came to 15 bases. This CDR3 comprises 15 residues. Per the germline V gene, CDR1 is SGHDT and CDR2 is YYEEEE. CDR3 amino acids: CASSPVRTTYNEQFF. In DNA form, the CDR3 reads TGTGCCAGCAGCCCCGTTCGGACAACTTACAATGAGCAGTTCTTC.